This T cell receptor (beta chain) originates from a study of T cells expressing NK-cell markers. Study in general: Of eight sequenced donors, seven were HCMV-seropositive and one HCMV-seronegative.

Reanalyzing the 5' RACE reads, TCRdb keeps one entry per CDR3 protein, without DNA. There are about 460,000 distinct CDR3 sequences in the sample, with almost 1.5% held by the top ten. This CDR3 has 16 residues. Germline V lookup: CDR1 DFQATT, CDR2 SNEGSKA (reference sequence). About this clonotype itself: No antigen is known for it.

Study-wide findings and caveats: Dominant NKG2C+ clonotype frequencies of about 1.0-8% of CD8+ T cells were measured in over 5 donors.

The V call is TRBV20-1, the J call TRBJ2-3; the TCRdb call, TRBD1, lacks DNA for checking. The TCR originated in a woman between 45 and 65 years old in good health. The source material was blood T cells: a sorted CD56 or NKG2C T cell subset, CD4+ or CD8+ T cells, or bulk PBMC T cells (not recorded which). The CDR3 spells CSASPSGGRGSDTQYF.